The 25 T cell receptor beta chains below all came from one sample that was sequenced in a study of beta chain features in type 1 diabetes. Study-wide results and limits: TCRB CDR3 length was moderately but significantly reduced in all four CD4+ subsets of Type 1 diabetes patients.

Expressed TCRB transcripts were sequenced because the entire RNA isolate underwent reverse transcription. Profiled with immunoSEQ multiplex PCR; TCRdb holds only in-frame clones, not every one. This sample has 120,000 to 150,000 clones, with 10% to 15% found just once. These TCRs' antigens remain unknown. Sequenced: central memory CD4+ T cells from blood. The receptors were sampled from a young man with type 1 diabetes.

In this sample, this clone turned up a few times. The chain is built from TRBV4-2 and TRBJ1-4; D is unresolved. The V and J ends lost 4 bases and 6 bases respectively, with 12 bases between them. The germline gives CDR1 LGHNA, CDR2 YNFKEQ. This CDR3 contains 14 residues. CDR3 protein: CASSPSVIDEKLFF. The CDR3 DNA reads TGTGCCAGCAGCCCAAGTGTGATCGATGAAAAACTGTTTTTT.

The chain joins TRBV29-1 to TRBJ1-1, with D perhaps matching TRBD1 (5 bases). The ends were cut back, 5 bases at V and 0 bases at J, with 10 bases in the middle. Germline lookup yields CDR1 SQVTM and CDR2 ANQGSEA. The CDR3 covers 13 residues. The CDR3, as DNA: TGCAGCGTTACTGACAGCATGAACACTGAAGCTTTCTTT. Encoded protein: CSVTDSMNTEAFF.

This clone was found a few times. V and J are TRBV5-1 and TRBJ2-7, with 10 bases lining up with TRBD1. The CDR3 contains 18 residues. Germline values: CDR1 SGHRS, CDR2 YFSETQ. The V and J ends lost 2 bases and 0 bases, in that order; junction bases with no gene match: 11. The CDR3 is CASSFQGGQGTLSYEQYF. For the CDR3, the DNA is TGCGCCAGCAGCTTCCAAGGGGGACAGGGGACCCTCTCCTACGAGCAGTACTTC.

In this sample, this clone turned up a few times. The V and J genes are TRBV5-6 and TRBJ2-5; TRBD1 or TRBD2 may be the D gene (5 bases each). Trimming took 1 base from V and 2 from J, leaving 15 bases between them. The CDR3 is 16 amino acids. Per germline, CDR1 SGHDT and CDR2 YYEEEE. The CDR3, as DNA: TGTGCCAGCAGCTTGTTCGGGGCCAAACAACAAGAGACCCAGTACTTC. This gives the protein CASSLFGAKQQETQYF. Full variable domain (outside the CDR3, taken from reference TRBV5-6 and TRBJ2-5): DAGVTQSPTHLIKTRGQQVTLRCSPKSGHDTVSWYQQALGQGPQFIFQYYEEEERQRGNFPDRFSGHQFPNYSSELNVNALLLGDSALYLCASSLFGAKQQETQYFGPGTRLLVL.

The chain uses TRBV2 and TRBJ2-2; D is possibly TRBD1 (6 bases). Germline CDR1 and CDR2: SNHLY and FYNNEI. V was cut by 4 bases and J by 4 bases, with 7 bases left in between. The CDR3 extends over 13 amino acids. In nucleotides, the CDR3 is TGTGCCAGCAGTGGGGACACCACCGGGGAGCTGTTTTTT. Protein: CASSGDTTGELFF.

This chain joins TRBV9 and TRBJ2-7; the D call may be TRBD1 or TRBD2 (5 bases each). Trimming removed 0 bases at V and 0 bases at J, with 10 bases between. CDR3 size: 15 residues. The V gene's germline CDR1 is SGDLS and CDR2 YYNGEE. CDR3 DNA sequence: TGTGCCAGCAGCGTAGAAGCAGGGAGCTCCTACGAGCAGTACTTC. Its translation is CASSVEAGSSYEQYF. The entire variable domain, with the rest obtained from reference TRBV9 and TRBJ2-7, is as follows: DSGVTQTPKHLITATGQRVTLRCSPRSGDLSVYWYQQSLDQGLQFLIQYYNGEERAKGNILERFSAQQFPDLHSELNLSSLELGDSALYFCASSVEAGSSYEQYFGPGTRLTVT.

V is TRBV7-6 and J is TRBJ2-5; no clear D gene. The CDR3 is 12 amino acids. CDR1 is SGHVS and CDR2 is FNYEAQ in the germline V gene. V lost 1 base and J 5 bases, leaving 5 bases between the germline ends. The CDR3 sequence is CASSLGLETQYF. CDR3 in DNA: TGTGCCAGCAGCTTAGGGTTGGAGACCCAGTACTTC.

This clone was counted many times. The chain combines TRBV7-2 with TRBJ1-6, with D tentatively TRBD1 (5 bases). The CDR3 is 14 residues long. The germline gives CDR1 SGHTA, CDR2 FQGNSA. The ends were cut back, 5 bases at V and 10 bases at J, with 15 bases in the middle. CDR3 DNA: TGTGCCAGCAGCCCCAGGGATCGGGGCTCACCCCTCCACTTT. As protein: CASSPRDRGSPLHF.

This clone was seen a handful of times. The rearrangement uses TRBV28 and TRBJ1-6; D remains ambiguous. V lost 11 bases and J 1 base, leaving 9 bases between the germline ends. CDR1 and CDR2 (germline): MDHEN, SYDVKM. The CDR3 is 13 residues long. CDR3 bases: TGTGCCGGAACGAGGTCCTATAATTCACCCCTCCACTTT. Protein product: CAGTRSYNSPLHF.

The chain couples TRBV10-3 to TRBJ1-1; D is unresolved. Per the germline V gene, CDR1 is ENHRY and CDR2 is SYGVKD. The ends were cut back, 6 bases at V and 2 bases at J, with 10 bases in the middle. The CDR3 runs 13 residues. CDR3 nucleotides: TGTGCCATCAGGGAGGAACCAAACACTGAAGCTTTCTTT. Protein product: CAIREEPNTEAFF.

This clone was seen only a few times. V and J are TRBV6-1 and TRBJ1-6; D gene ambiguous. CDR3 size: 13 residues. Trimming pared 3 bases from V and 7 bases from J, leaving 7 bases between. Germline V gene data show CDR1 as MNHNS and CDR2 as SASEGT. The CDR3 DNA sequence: TGTGCCAGCAGTGAGAAACCGAATTCACCCCTCCACTTT. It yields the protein CASSEKPNSPLHF.

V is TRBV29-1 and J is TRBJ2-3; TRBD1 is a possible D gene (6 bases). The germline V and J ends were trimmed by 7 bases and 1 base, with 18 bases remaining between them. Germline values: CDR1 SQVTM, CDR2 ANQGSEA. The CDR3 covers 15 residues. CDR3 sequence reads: CSARYYRVGTDTQYF. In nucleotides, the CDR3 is TGCAGCGCAAGATACTACAGGGTTGGCACAGATACGCAGTATTTT.

The CDR3: CASSQNYGYTF. The CDR3 nucleotides are TGTGCCAGCAGCCAAAACTATGGCTACACCTTC. V is TRBV16 and J is TRBJ1-2; D unclear. V was pared by 2 bases and J by 2 bases, with 0 bases between. CDR1 is KGHSY, CDR2 FQNENV, per germline. The CDR3 is 11 residues long. The variable domain in full, with the rest retrieved from reference TRBV16 and TRBJ1-2, is GEEVAQTPKHLVRGEGQKAKLYCAPIKGHSYVFWYQQVLKNEFKFLISFQNENVFDETGMPKERFSAKCLPNSPCSLEIQATKLEDSAVYFCASSQNYGYTFGSGTRLTVV.

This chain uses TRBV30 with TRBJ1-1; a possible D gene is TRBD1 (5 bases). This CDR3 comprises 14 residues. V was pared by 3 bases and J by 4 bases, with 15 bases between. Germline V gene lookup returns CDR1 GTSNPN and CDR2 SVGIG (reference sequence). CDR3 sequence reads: CAWSRQGRSTEAFF. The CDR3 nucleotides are TGTGCCTGGAGCCGGCAGGGTAGGAGCACTGAAGCTTTCTTT.

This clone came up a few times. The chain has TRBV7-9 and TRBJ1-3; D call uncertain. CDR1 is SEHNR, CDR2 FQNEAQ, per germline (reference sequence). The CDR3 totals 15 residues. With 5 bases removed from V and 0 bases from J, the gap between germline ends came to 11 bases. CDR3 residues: CASSMQKNSGNTIYF. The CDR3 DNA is TGTGCCAGCAGCATGCAGAAGAACTCTGGAAACACCATATATTTT.

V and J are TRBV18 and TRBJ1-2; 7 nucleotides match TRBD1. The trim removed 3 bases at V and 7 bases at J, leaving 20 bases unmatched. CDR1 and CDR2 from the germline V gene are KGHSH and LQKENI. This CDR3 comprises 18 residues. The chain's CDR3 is CASSPNPHGQVDAGGYTF. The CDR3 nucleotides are TGTGCCAGCTCACCGAACCCCCACGGACAGGTCGACGCTGGTGGCTACACCTTC.

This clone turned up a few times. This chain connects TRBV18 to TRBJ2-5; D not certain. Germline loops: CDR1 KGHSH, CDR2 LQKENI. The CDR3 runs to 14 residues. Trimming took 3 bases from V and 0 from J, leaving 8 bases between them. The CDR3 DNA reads TGTGCCAGCTCACCTCCCTCTTACCAAGAGACCCAGTACTTC. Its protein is CASSPPSYQETQYF.

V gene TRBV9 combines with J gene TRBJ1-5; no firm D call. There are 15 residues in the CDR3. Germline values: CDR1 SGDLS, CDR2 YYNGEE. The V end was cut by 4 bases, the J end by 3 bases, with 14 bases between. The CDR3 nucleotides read TGTGCCAGCAGCCCCTTCGATTCCTACAATCAGCCCCAGCATTTT. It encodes CASSPFDSYNQPQHF.

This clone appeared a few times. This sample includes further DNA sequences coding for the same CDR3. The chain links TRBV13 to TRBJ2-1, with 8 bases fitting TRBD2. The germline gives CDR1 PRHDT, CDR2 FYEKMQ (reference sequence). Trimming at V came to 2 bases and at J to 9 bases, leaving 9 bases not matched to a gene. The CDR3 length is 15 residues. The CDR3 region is CASSLSPRGGLEQFF. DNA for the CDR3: TGTGCCAGCAGCTTATCGCCCCGGGGGGGCCTTGAGCAGTTCTTC.

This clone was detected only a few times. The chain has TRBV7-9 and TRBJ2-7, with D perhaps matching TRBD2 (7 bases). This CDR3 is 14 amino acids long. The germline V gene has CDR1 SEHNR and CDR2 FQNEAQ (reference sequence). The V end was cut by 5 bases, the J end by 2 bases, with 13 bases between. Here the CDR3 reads CASSPGEGAYEQYF. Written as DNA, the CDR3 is TGTGCCAGCAGCCCCGGGGAGGGGGCCTACGAGCAGTACTTC.

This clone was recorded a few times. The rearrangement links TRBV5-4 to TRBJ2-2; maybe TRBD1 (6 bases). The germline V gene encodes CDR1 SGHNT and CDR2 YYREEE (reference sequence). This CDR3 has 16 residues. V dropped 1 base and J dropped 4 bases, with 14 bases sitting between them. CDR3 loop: CASSLSGHSFTGELFF. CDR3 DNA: TGTGCCAGCAGCTTGTCGGGACACTCTTTCACCGGGGAGCTGTTTTTT.

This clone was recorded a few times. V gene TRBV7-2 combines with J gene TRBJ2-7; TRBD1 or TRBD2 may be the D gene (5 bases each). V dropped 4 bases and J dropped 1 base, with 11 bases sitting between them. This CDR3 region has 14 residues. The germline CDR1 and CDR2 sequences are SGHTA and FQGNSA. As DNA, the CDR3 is TGTGCCAGCAGCTATAGGGACGCATCCTACGAGCAGTACTTC. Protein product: CASSYRDASYEQYF.

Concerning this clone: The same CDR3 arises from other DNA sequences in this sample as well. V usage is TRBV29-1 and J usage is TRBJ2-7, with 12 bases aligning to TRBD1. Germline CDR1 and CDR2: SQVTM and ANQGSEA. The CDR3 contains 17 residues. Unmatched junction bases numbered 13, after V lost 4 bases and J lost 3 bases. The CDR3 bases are TGCAGCGTTGCGAGGGACAGGGGGCTGCGGGGCTACTACGAGCAGTACTTC. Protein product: CSVARDRGLRGYYEQYF.

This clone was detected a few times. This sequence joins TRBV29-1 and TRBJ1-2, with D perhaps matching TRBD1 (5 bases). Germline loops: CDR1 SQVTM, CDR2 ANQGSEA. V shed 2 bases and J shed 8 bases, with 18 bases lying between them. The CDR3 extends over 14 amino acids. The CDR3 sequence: CSVERGGGFGGYTF. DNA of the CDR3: TGCAGCGTTGAAAGGGGCGGGGGGTTCGGCGGCTACACCTTC.

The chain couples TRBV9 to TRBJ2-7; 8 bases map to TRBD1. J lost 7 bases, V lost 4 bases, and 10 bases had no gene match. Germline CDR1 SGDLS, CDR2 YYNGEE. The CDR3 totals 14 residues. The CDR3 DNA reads TGTGCCAGCAGCACAGGACAGGGTTCAGGGGAGCAGTACTTC. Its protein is CASSTGQGSGEQYF. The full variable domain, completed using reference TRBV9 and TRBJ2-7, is DSGVTQTPKHLITATGQRVTLRCSPRSGDLSVYWYQQSLDQGLQFLIQYYNGEERAKGNILERFSAQQFPDLHSELNLSSLELGDSALYFCASSTGQGSGEQYFGPGTRLTVT.